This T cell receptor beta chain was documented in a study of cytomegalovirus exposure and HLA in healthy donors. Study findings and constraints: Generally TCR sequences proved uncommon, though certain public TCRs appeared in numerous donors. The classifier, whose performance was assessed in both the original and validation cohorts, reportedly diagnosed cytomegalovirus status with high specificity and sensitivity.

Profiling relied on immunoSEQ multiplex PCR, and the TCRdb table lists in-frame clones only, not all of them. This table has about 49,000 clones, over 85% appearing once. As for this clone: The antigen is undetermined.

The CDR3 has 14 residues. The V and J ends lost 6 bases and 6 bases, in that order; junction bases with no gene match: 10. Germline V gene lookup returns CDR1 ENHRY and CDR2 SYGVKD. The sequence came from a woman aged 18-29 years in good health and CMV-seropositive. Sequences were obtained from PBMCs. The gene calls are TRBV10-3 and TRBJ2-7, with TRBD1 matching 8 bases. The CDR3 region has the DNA TGTGCCATCAGCCCTGGGGCAGGGGGCACCGAGCAGTACTTC. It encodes CAISPGAGGTEQYF.